A selection of T cell receptor beta chains follows, all from one sample in a study of T cells in Graves' hyperthyroidism and ophthalmopathy. Using its own MiXCR run on the multiplex PCR reads, TCRdb lists one record per CDR3 protein. This repertoire shows about 290,000 distinct CDR3 sequences, around 13% found once; its top ten account for less than 8%. Sample: blood. The receptors come from a woman between 35 and 50 years old with Graves' hyperthyroidism. Both conserved end residues are part of each CDR3. A D gene is named only where the DNA matches it firmly. A clone size is listed for some rows: how often the clone was seen (once, few, many), or a class if it is expanded.

J: TRBJ1-2; D: TRBD1; V: TRBV20-1; size: .; CDR3: CSARIPGTGGSYTF; DNA: TGCAGTGCTAGAATCCCCGGGACAGGGGGAAGCTACACCTTC
J: TRBJ2-2; D: .; V: TRBV20-1; size: many; CDR3: CSARDIRSGELFF; DNA: TGCAGTGCTAGGGACATTAGGTCCGGGGAGCTGTTTTTT
J: TRBJ2-5; D: TRBD2; V: TRBV24-1; size: many; CDR3: CATSEAGTSELGETQYF; DNA: TGTGCCACCAGTGAGGCCGGGACTAGCGAGTTGGGGGAGACCCAGTACTTC
J: TRBJ2-4; D: TRBD2; V: TRBV6-1; size: .; CDR3: CASRRGLASAKNIQYF; DNA: TGTGCCAGCAGACGTGGACTAGCGTCGGCCAAAAACATTCAGTACTTC
J: TRBJ2-2; D: .; V: TRBV6-1; size: .; CDR3: CAVGAGQTNTGELFF; DNA: TGTGCCGTGGGGGCAGGACAAACGAACACCGGGGAGCTGTTTTTT
J: TRBJ2-1; D: TRBD2; V: TRBV5-1; size: few; CDR3: CASSFPRPSGETYNEQFF; DNA: TGCGCCAGCAGCTTTCCCCGCCCTAGCGGGGAAACCTACAATGAGCAGTTCTTC
J: TRBJ2-3; D: .; V: TRBV11-2; size: many; CDR3: CASSPLDTDTQYF; DNA: TGTGCCAGCAGCCCCCTAGACACAGATACGCAGTATTTT
J: TRBJ2-1; D: TRBD2; V: TRBV12-3/TRBV12-4; size: .; CDR3: CASSFLAGPVADEQFF; DNA: TGTGCCAGCAGTTTCCTAGCGGGACCCGTCGCGGATGAGCAGTTCTTC
J: TRBJ2-3; D: TRBD2; V: TRBV6-1; size: .; CDR3: CASRHTGGAQTSTDTQYF; DNA: TGTGCCAGCAGGCACACGGGGGGGGCGCAAACTAGCACAGATACGCAGTATTTT
J: TRBJ2-5; D: .; V: TRBV29-1; size: .; CDR3: CSVAKGGQTQYF; DNA: TGCAGCGTTGCCAAAGGGGGACAGACCCAGTACTTC
J: TRBJ1-5; D: .; V: TRBV6-1; size: many; CDR3: CATEPRVNPGNQPQHF; DNA: TGTGCCACCGAGCCCCGAGTAAACCCCGGCAATCAGCCCCAGCATTTT
J: TRBJ2-7; D: .; V: TRBV28; size: many; CDR3: CASGTSDFTLIHEQYF; DNA: TGTGCCAGCGGAACCTCGGACTTTACTCTCATCCACGAGCAGTACTTC
J: TRBJ2-5; D: .; V: TRBV2; size: many; CDR3: CAREDYRDRETQYF; DNA: TGTGCCAGAGAGGATTACAGGGATAGGGAGACCCAGTACTTC
J: TRBJ1-1; D: .; V: TRBV28; size: many; CDR3: CASSSTTAVGKGAEAFF; DNA: TGTGCCAGCAGTTCAACAACAGCGGTAGGGAAAGGGGCTGAAGCTTTCTTT
J: TRBJ1-1; D: .; V: TRBV15; size: .; CDR3: CATSRGLQGNTEAFF; DNA: TGTGCCACCAGCAGGGGATTACAGGGGAACACTGAAGCTTTCTTT
J: TRBJ2-1; D: .; V: TRBV18; size: many; CDR3: CASRGRQEQFF; DNA: TGTGCCAGCCGTGGTCGGCAAGAGCAGTTCTTC
J: TRBJ2-5; D: .; V: TRBV20-1; size: many; CDR3: CSARGLTGEGHQETQYF; DNA: TGCAGTGCTAGGGGCTTGACGGGAGAGGGGCACCAAGAGACCCAGTACTTC
J: TRBJ1-2; D: .; V: TRBV20-1; size: many; CDR3: CSARDSYGYTF; DNA: TGCAGTGCTAGAGATAGCTATGGCTACACCTTC
J: TRBJ1-2; D: .; V: TRBV20-1; size: many; CDR3: CSARGEPRDDPARHGYTF; DNA: TGCAGTGCTAGAGGGGAACCCAGAGATGATCCCGCTAGACATGGCTACACCTTC
J: TRBJ2-4; D: .; V: TRBV5-1; size: many; CDR3: CASSLDPVTAKNIQYF; DNA: TGCGCCAGCAGCTTGGATCCGGTTACGGCCAAAAACATTCAGTACTTC
J: TRBJ2-3; D: .; V: TRBV15; size: .; CDR3: CATSSDLRDTQYF; DNA: TGTGCCACCAGCAGTGACCTCAGGGATACGCAGTATTTT
J: TRBJ2-4; D: .; V: TRBV14; size: many; CDR3: CASSQTGYGRGAKNIQYF; DNA: TGTGCCAGCAGCCAAACGGGTTATGGCAGGGGAGCCAAAAACATTCAGTACTTC
J: TRBJ2-3; D: TRBD2; V: TRBV12-3/TRBV12-4; size: many; CDR3: CASSLQRGDTDTQYF; DNA: TGTGCCAGCAGTCTCCAGCGGGGCGACACAGATACGCAGTATTTT
J: TRBJ1-1; D: .; V: TRBV11-2; size: many; CDR3: CASSLVPGDTEAFF; DNA: TGTGCCAGCAGCTTAGTGCCGGGGGACACTGAAGCTTTCTTT
J: TRBJ2-1; D: .; V: TRBV20-1; size: many; CDR3: CSAREGAAEQFF; DNA: TGCAGTGCTAGAGAGGGGGCGGCTGAGCAGTTCTTC
J: TRBJ1-2; D: .; V: TRBV7-9; size: .; CDR3: CASSSPGDGDYGYTF; DNA: TGTGCCAGCAGCTCCCCAGGTGACGGGGACTATGGCTACACCTTC
J: TRBJ2-3; D: TRBD2; V: TRBV24-1; size: many; CDR3: CATSDPGLAGEIEDTQYF; DNA: TGTGCCACCAGTGACCCGGGACTAGCGGGAGAGATTGAGGATACGCAGTATTTT
J: TRBJ1-4; D: .; V: TRBV2; size: many; CDR3: CASSDRLNEKLFF; DNA: TGTGCCAGCAGTGATCGCCTTAATGAAAAACTGTTTTTT
J: TRBJ1-1; D: TRBD1; V: TRBV20-1; size: many; CDR3: CSALRGPGTEAFF; DNA: TGCAGTGCTCTCAGGGGGCCCGGCACTGAAGCTTTCTTT
J: TRBJ2-5; D: .; V: TRBV4-1; size: once; CDR3: CASSQAGRGVGETQYF; DNA: TGCGCCAGCAGCCAAGCAGGGCGGGGCGTTGGGGAGACCCAGTACTTC